The sequence of this T cell receptor (beta chain) was determined in a study of OX40 agonist ivuxolimab in advanced cancers. The overall study: Dose-escalation cases comprised hepatocellular carcinoma, melanoma, renal cell or head and neck cancer. Study conclusions and caveats: There were, on average, more expanded clones in CD8+ T cells than in CD4+.

Using immunoSEQ multiplex PCR, the repertoire was profiled, and TCRdb retains in-frame clones only, with some absent. The sample has roughly 70,000 clones, around nine tenths seen once; the top ten hold 2% to 2.5%. Remarks on this clone: Its specificity is not known.

Specimen: CD4+ or CD8+ T cells sorted from blood, collected in a trial of the OX40 agonist ivuxolimab. This clonotype was obtained from an adult with an advanced solid tumor such as melanoma, head and neck, liver or kidney cancer.

This CDR3 reads CASSLDAGMGNTIYF. The CDR3 DNA reads TGTGCCAGCAGCTTAGATGCAGGGATGGGAAACACCATATATTTT. The rearrangement links TRBV7-2 to TRBJ1-3; D possibly corresponds to TRBD1 (5 bases). Germline V gives CDR1 SGHTA, CDR2 FQGNSA. This CDR3 has 15 amino acids. V gave up 1 base and J gave up 4 bases, with 11 bases separating them.